This TCR beta chain is drawn from a study of control samples from healthy donors and cancer patients. The germline gives CDR1 MDHEN, CDR2 SYDVKM. V was trimmed by 11 bases and J by 8 bases, leaving 12 bases between them. CDR3 length: 10 residues. Profiled with immunoSEQ multiplex PCR; TCRdb holds only in-frame clones, not every one. Among tens of thousands of clones, more than 75% were seen once, and the ten largest hold 4%. The sample taken for sequencing was blood. This clonotype was obtained from a woman between 45 and 65 years old in good health. The chain joins TRBV28 to TRBJ1-2; D unclear. The CDR3 DNA follows: TGTGCCTGCTCGGGAGGAGGCTACACCTTC. Translated: CACSGGGYTF.